A single sample gave rise to the 3 T cell receptor beta chains below, sequenced in a study of blood T cell repertoires in COVID-19. The repertoire was sequenced with immunoSEQ multiplex PCR; TCRdb's copy has only in-frame clones and lacks some. The sample has 100,000 to 150,000 clones, approximately 85% seen once. The sequencing input was peripheral blood. The receptor source for this set is a woman of 80 years or more with COVID-19, enrolled during active disease.

The chain is built from TRBV6-5 and TRBJ2-5; 10 bases map to TRBD2. Germline V CDR1 and CDR2: MNHEY, SVGAGI. CDR3 length: 14 amino acids. Trimming at V came to 4 bases and at J to 4 bases, leaving 3 bases not matched to a gene. The CDR3, as DNA: TGTGCCAGCAGTTTAGCGGGAGGACGAGAGACCCAGTACTTC. This encodes CASSLAGGRETQYF.

V is TRBV5-5 and J is TRBJ2-2; 9 nucleotides align to TRBD1. V lost 7 bases and J lost 6; bases outside the gene matches: 10. CDR3 length: 15 residues. CDR1 and CDR2 from the germline V gene are SGHKS and YYEKEE (reference sequence). The CDR3 region is CASGTQGAVAGELFF. CDR3 DNA: TGTGCCAGCGGCACACAGGGGGCGGTGGCCGGGGAGCTGTTTTTT.

The rearrangement links TRBV7-9 to TRBJ1-4, with a weak D call TRBD1 (6 bases). Germline CDR1 is SEHNR and CDR2 is FQNEAQ (reference sequence). The CDR3 sequence is 14 residues long. Deletions cut 5 bases from V and 7 bases from J, with 14 bases between. CDR3 residues: CASSEQGWGEKLFF. CDR3 nucleotide sequence: TGTGCCAGCAGCGAACAGGGCTGGGGTGAAAAACTGTTTTTT.